The present T cell receptor beta chain was sequenced within a study of T-cell memory formation after mild COVID-19. MiXCR was run by TCRdb on the 5' RACE reads, yielding one entry per CDR3 protein. The sample carries approximately 260,000 distinct CDR3 sequences, 16% recorded once. This clonotype has only a few counts. The CDR3 contains 13 residues. V was cut by 0 bases and J by 4 bases, with 7 bases left in between. Germline CDR1 and CDR2: LNHNV and YYDKDF (reference sequence). The J gene is TRBJ2-7, the V gene TRBV15; D ambiguous. What was sequenced was PBMCs or a T cell subset sorted from them (not recorded which). The clonotype comes from a man between 18 and 35 years old who had mild COVID-19 (a few samples of this study predate the infection). Cell type and time point are not known. CDR3 nucleotides: TGTGCCACCAGCAGAGATTTATCGTACGAGCAGTACGTC. Amino acid sequence: CATSRDLSYEQYV.